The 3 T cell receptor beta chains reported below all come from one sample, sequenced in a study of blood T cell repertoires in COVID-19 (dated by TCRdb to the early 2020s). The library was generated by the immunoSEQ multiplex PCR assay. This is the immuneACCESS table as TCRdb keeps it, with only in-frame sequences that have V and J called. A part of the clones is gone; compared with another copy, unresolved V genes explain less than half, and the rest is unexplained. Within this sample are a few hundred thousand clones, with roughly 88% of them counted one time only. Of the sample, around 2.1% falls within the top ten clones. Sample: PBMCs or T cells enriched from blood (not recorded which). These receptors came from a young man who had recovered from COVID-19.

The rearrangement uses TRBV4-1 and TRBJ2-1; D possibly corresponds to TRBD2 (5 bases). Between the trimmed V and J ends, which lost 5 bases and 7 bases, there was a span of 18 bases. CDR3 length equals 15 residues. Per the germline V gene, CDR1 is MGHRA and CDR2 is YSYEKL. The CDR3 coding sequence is TGCGCCAGCAGCTTTTACACACGGGGTCCTAATGAGCAGTTCTTC. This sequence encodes CASSFYTRGPNEQFF.

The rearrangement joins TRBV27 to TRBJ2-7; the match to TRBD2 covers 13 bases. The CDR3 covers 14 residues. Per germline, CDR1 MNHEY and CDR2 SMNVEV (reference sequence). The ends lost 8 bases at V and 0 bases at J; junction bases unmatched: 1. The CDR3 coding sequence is TGTGCCAGCGGACTAGCGGGGGCCTCCTACGAGCAGTACTTC. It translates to CASGLAGASYEQYF.

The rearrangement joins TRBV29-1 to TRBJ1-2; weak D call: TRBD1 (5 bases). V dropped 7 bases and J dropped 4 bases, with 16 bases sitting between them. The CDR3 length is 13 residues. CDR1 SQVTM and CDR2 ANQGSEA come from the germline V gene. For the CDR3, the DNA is TGCAGCGCTACTGAACAAGGGGTCTATGGCTACACCTTC. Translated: CSATEQGVYGYTF.